Below are 15 T cell receptor beta chains sequenced from a single sample in a study of OX40 agonist ivuxolimab in advanced cancers. Using immunoSEQ multiplex PCR, the repertoire was profiled, and TCRdb retains in-frame clones only, with some absent. The data show approximately 86,000 clones, roughly 91% seen once. Sequencing was performed on CD4+ or CD8+ T cells sorted from blood, taken in a trial of the OX40 agonist ivuxolimab. Receptor source: an adult with an advanced solid tumor such as melanoma, head and neck, liver or kidney cancer.

The rearrangement joins TRBV6-1 to TRBJ1-1; D call uncertain. Germline CDR1 reads MNHNS; CDR2 reads SASEGT. CDR3 length: 15 residues. Trimming took off 7 bases at V and 4 bases at J, with 19 bases between the two ends. Written as DNA, the CDR3 is TGTGCCAGCACCCTGGACTCCACGGGGATCACTGAAGCTTTCTTT. It translates to CASTLDSTGITEAFF.

This chain connects TRBV5-4 to TRBJ2-1; 12 bases line up with TRBD1. CDR1 and CDR2 from the germline V gene are SGHNT and YYREEE (reference sequence). Trimming cost V 4 bases and J 2 bases; bases outside gene matches: 13. The CDR3 consists of 19 residues. CDR3 region: CASSPGQGAQRFAYNEQFF. The CDR3, as DNA: TGTGCCAGCAGCCCGGGACAGGGGGCGCAGAGGTTTGCCTACAATGAGCAGTTCTTC.

The chain carries TRBV5-1 and TRBJ1-2; 8 nucleotides line up with TRBD1. The CDR3 has 17 amino acids. CDR1 is SGHRS and CDR2 is YFSETQ in the germline V gene. V lost 0 bases to trimming and J lost 4 bases; unmatched junction nucleotides: 11. CDR3 nucleotides: TGCGCCAGCAGCTTGGTCGCAAAGGACAGGGTAGGCTATGGCTACACCTTC. Translated: CASSLVAKDRVGYGYTF.

This clone was recorded once. The chain recombines TRBV15 with TRBJ2-3; 11 nucleotides align to TRBD2. The V gene's germline CDR1 is LNHNV and CDR2 YYDKDF (reference sequence). Trimming took 1 base from V and 0 from J; bases not matched to a gene: 6. CDR3 length: 18 amino acids. CDR3 residues: CATSRGTSGHTSTDTQYF. In DNA form, the CDR3 reads TGTGCCACCAGCAGAGGGACTAGCGGGCATACTAGCACAGATACGCAGTATTTT.

The chain joins TRBV11-2 to TRBJ2-5; D may be TRBD1 (6 bases). The J call may be incorrect, as the DNA end agrees better with TRBJ2-7. CDR1 is SGHAT, CDR2 FQNNGV, per germline. The CDR3 spans 15 residues. The CDR3 DNA reads as TGTGCCAGCAGCTTAGCTGCGACAGGCGCCTACGAGCAGTACTTC. Translated: CASSLAATGAYEQYF.

CDR3 amino acids: CASSLVRTEAFF. CDR3 sequence (DNA): TGTGCCAGCAGTTTGGTGAGGACTGAAGCTTTCTTT. The V call is TRBV28, the J call TRBJ1-1; D unclear. Germline assignment: CDR1 MDHEN and CDR2 SYDVKM. The CDR3 extends over 12 amino acids. Trimming took 3 bases from V and 5 from J, leaving 7 bases between them. Looking up the rest from reference TRBV28 and TRBJ1-1 gives the full variable domain: DVKVTQSSRYLVKRTGEKVFLECVQDMDHENMFWYRQDPGLGLRLIYFSYDVKMKEKGDIPEGYSVSREKKERFSLILESASTNQTSMYLCASSLVRTEAFFGQGTRLTVV.

This chain uses TRBV4-3 with TRBJ2-1; D remains unclear. This CDR3 contains 13 residues. V gave up 0 bases and J gave up 10 bases, with 10 bases separating them. Germline V CDR1 and CDR2: LGHNA, YSLEER. CDR3: CASSQDLGTEQFF. The CDR3 coding sequence is TGCGCCAGCAGCCAAGATCTGGGAACCGAGCAGTTCTTC.

On this clone itself: Other DNA sequences of this sample code for an identical CDR3. This chain links TRBV5-1 with TRBJ2-3, with TRBD2 matching 15 bases. The CDR3 length is 18 residues. Germline lookup yields CDR1 SGHRS and CDR2 YFSETQ. V lost 0 bases, J lost 0 bases, and 2 bases stayed unmatched. The CDR3 loop is CASSLGGLAGGSTDTQYF. The CDR3 nucleotides read TGCGCCAGCAGCTTGGGGGGACTAGCGGGAGGAAGCACAGATACGCAGTATTTT.

In DNA, the CDR3 is TGTGCCAGCAGCTTAGTGACTAGCGGCGAGCAGTACTTC. Translated, it gives CASSLVTSGEQYF. This chain links TRBV7-2 with TRBJ2-7, with 9 bases aligning to TRBD2. This CDR3 is 13 amino acids long. Germline CDR1 reads SGHTA; CDR2 reads FQGNSA. V lost 1 base, J lost 6 bases, and 1 base stayed unmatched.

This chain links TRBV13 with TRBJ2-3, with TRBD1 matching over 7 bases. Germline CDR1 is PRHDT and CDR2 is FYEKMQ (reference sequence). This CDR3 spans 14 amino acids. The J segment lost 3 bases and the V segment lost 6 bases, leaving 6 bases of the junction unmatched. As DNA, the CDR3 is TGTGCCAGCAGAGCCAGGGGGAAGACAGATACGCAGTATTTT. Amino acids: CASRARGKTDTQYF. Variable domain in full (rest from reference TRBV13 and TRBJ2-3): AAGVIQSPRHLIKEKRETATLKCYPIPRHDTVYWYQQGPGQDPQFLISFYEKMQSDKGSIPDRFSAQQFSDYHSELNMSSLELGDSALYFCASRARGKTDTQYFGPGTRLTVL.

This clone is a singleton in its sample. This chain links TRBV11-2 with TRBJ2-2; 7 bases are shared with TRBD2. Germline V gene lookup returns CDR1 SGHAT and CDR2 FQNNGV. The junction had 14 bases not matched to a gene; V was cut back by 8 bases and J by 5 bases. This CDR3 comprises 16 residues. The CDR3 coding sequence is TGTGCCAGCCGTCGGTGGGGCGGGAGAGGTACCGGGGAGCTGTTTTTT. This sequence encodes CASRRWGGRGTGELFF.

A word on this clone: The junction differs from germline at one of its ends, possibly a read error. The chain carries TRBV25-1 and TRBJ2-3, with D hard to call. CDR1 is MGHDK and CDR2 is SYGVNS in the germline V gene. This CDR3 contains 15 residues. CDR3 amino acids: CASSKYGSSTDTQYF. The CDR3 region has the DNA TGTGCCAGCAGTAAATACGGCTCTAGCACAGATACGCAGTATTTT. Combining the CDR3 with reference TRBV25-1 and TRBJ2-3 gives the whole variable domain EADIYQTPRYLVIGTGKKITLECSQTMGHDKMYWYQQDPGMELHLIHYSYGVNSTEKGDLSSESTVSRIRTEHFPLTLESARPSHTSQYLCASSKYGSSTDTQYFGPGTRLTVL.

The rearrangement uses TRBV6-1 and TRBJ2-1, with 7 bases aligning to TRBD2. This CDR3 contains 15 residues. V gave up 4 bases and J gave up 1 base; unmatched junction bases: 4. In germline, CDR1 is MNHNS, CDR2 SASEGT. This chain's CDR3 is CASSVSAGSYNEQFF. Written as DNA, the CDR3 is TGTGCCAGCAGTGTCTCAGCGGGGTCCTACAATGAGCAGTTCTTC.

Regarding this clone: Other DNA sequences in this sample translate to the same CDR3. V gene TRBV18 combines with J gene TRBJ2-7; TRBD1 agrees at 8 bases. Trimming at V came to 2 bases and at J to 3 bases, leaving 0 bases not matched to a gene. The CDR3 spans 13 residues. Germline-derived CDR1 and CDR2 are KGHSH and LQKENI. The CDR3 loop reads CASSPGTGYEQYF. Here the CDR3 DNA reads TGTGCCAGCTCACCAGGGACAGGCTACGAGCAGTACTTC.

V is TRBV5-4 and J is TRBJ2-3; a weak D match, TRBD2 (5 bases). The CDR3 is made up of 14 amino acids. Germline CDR1 SGHNT, CDR2 YYREEE (reference sequence). Trimming shortened V by 0 bases and J by 4 bases, and 9 bases separated the two germline ends. The CDR3 DNA reads as TGTGCCAGCAGCTTGGAGCGGTTTCCAGATACGCAGTATTTT. This codes for CASSLERFPDTQYF.